These 26 T cell receptor beta chains were all obtained from the same sample, sequenced in a study of pediatric ulcerative colitis. Clones were read by immunoSEQ multiplex PCR, and TCRdb kept only the in-frame ones, dropping some. The sample shows about 14,000 clones, 75% to 90% of them seen only once. Material: blood. These receptors were taken from a boy between 10 and 17 years old with moderate ulcerative colitis.

The chain employs TRBV13 and TRBJ2-5; tentative D call: TRBD2 (5 bases). V was trimmed by 5 bases and J by 2 bases, leaving 12 bases between them. Germline loops: CDR1 PRHDT, CDR2 FYEKMQ (reference sequence). This CDR3 has 14 residues. The CDR3 is CASSTARGQETQYF. The DNA for the CDR3 is TGTGCCAGCAGCACAGCTCGGGGACAAGAGACCCAGTACTTC.

The chain is built from TRBV28 and TRBJ1-5; tentative D call: TRBD1 (6 bases). This CDR3 has 14 residues. CDR1 and CDR2 from the germline V gene are MDHEN and SYDVKM. V lost 3 bases to trimming and J lost 7 bases, with 13 bases between them. The CDR3 here is CASSFMGGSQPQHF. The CDR3 DNA reads TGTGCCAGCAGTTTCATGGGGGGCTCCCAGCCCCAGCATTTT.

The table lists this clone with a few counts. This chain uses TRBV18 with TRBJ1-1, with D uncertain. The CDR3 consists of 13 residues. V was clipped by 6 bases and J by 8 bases, with 16 bases between them. Germline CDR1 reads KGHSH; CDR2 reads LQKENI. The CDR3 loop reads CASSPIPENEAFF. The CDR3 DNA sequence: TGTGCCAGCTCCCCCATACCCGAGAACGAAGCTTTCTTT.

This clone occurred a few times. The J gene is TRBJ2-7, the V gene TRBV5-5; a possible D gene is TRBD1 (5 bases). With 0 bases removed from V and 2 bases from J, the gap between germline ends came to 15 bases. The CDR3 spans 16 residues. Germline-derived CDR1 and CDR2 are SGHKS and YYEKEE (reference sequence). The DNA of the CDR3 is TGTGCCAGCAGCTTGGCCGCCAGGGCCGACACCTACGAGCAGTACTTC. Translation gives CASSLAARADTYEQYF.

J is TRBJ2-7 and V is TRBV5-6, with D uncertain. Trimming removed 1 base at V and 2 bases at J, with 13 bases between. This CDR3 spans 15 amino acids. Looked up from germline, CDR1 is SGHDT and CDR2 is YYEEEE. CDR3 coding DNA: TGTGCCAGCAGCTTGAACATAAACCAAGCCTACGAGCAGTACTTC. Translation: CASSLNINQAYEQYF.

V usage is TRBV10-3 and J usage is TRBJ2-7; the D gene could be TRBD1 or TRBD2 (5 bases each). V gave up 6 bases and J gave up 6 bases, with 18 bases separating them. The CDR3 is made up of 14 amino acids. CDR1 and CDR2 from the germline V gene are ENHRY and SYGVKD. The CDR3 sequence is CAISRDVEGSEQYF. The CDR3, as DNA: TGTGCCATCAGCCGGGACGTCGAAGGTAGCGAGCAGTACTTC.

This clone appeared a single time. The genes are TRBV6-5 and TRBJ2-5; 9 positions match TRBD1. The junction had 4 bases not matched to a gene; V was cut back by 5 bases and J by 3 bases. The CDR3 runs to 14 residues. Looked up from germline, CDR1 is MNHEY and CDR2 is SVGAGI. For the CDR3, the DNA is TGTGCCAGCAGTCCCAGGACAGGGGAAGAGACCCAGTACTTC. Translated: CASSPRTGEETQYF.

The rearrangement joins TRBV7-2 to TRBJ1-6; D perhaps matches TRBD1 (5 bases). V was trimmed by 5 bases and J by 9 bases, leaving 17 bases between them. Germline loops: CDR1 SGHTA, CDR2 FQGNSA. The CDR3 is 15 residues long. CDR3 region: CASSQIEMGGSPLHF. CDR3 bases: TGTGCCAGCAGCCAGATTGAGATGGGGGGTTCACCCCTCCACTTT. The full variable domain, completed using reference TRBV7-2 and TRBJ1-6, is GAGVSQSPSNKVTEKGKDVELRCDPISGHTALYWYRQSLGQGLEFLIYFQGNSAPDKSGLPSDRFSAERTGGSVSTLTIQRTQQEDSAVYLCASSQIEMGGSPLHFGNGTRLTVT.

The chain couples TRBV30 to TRBJ2-1; tentative D call: TRBD2 (5 bases). Looked up from germline, CDR1 is GTSNPN and CDR2 is SVGIG (reference sequence). V lost 0 bases, J lost 4 bases, and 10 bases lay in between. The CDR3 covers 14 residues. In nucleotides, the CDR3 is TGTGCCTGGAGTGTAAAGTCGGGGTACAATGAGCAGTTCTTC. Its protein is CAWSVKSGYNEQFF.

The rearrangement uses TRBV7-8 and TRBJ1-1; TRBD1 is a possible D gene (5 bases). Trimming left V 4 bases short and J 3 bases short, with 15 bases between. The germline V gene encodes CDR1 SGHVS and CDR2 FQNEAQ. This CDR3 spans 15 amino acids. CDR3 protein: CASSSRLGGYTEAFF. CDR3 sequence (DNA): TGTGCCAGCAGCTCCCGGCTGGGGGGGTACACTGAAGCTTTCTTT.

CDR3 residues: CASSQTPGQGACGYTF. The CDR3, as DNA: TGCGCCAGCAGTCAAACCCCGGGGCAGGGGGCTTGTGGCTACACCTTC. J is TRBJ1-2 and V is TRBV23-1, with 8 bases fitting TRBD1. TRBV23-1 is an ORF, with its function uncertain. V lost 2 bases and J lost 7; bases outside the gene matches: 12. This CDR3 has 16 residues.

The chain uses TRBV2 and TRBJ2-5; perhaps D is TRBD1 or TRBD2 (5 bases each). The CDR3 spans 12 residues. The V end lost 11 bases, the J end lost 5 bases, and 15 bases lay between the germline ends. Germline CDR1 reads SNHLY; CDR2 reads FYNNEI. The CDR3 coding sequence is TGTGCCGGGGACGTGGTTCGGGAGACCCAGTACTTC. It is translated as CAGDVVRETQYF.

This clone was seen only a few times. The chain carries TRBV19 and TRBJ1-1; D gene uncertain. The CDR3 has 12 residues. V was cut by 6 bases and J by 8 bases, with 13 bases left in between. Germline CDR1 and CDR2: LNHDA and SQIVND (reference sequence). The CDR3 is CASSNLGPEAFF. CDR3 bases: TGTGCCAGTAGCAACCTGGGCCCCGAAGCTTTCTTT.

This chain links TRBV10-3 with TRBJ2-5, with 8 nucleotides matching TRBD2. This CDR3 spans 15 amino acids. Per the germline V gene, CDR1 is ENHRY and CDR2 is SYGVKD. Trimming removed 3 bases from V and 5 bases from J; junction bases left unmatched: 8. The DNA of the CDR3 is TGTGCCATCAGTGAAAACGGGGGGGCCCGTGAGACCCAGTACTTC. Translation gives CAISENGGARETQYF.

V usage is TRBV7-6 and J usage is TRBJ1-5, with D unclear. Germline assignment: CDR1 SGHVS and CDR2 FNYEAQ. The CDR3 spans 15 residues. The V end was cut by 2 bases, the J end by 7 bases, with 15 bases between. The CDR3 DNA is TGTGCCAGCAGCTTATCGCCGGGTTCATGGCAGCCCCAGCATTTT. Translation gives CASSLSPGSWQPQHF.

The chain uses TRBV27 and TRBJ2-7; 11 nucleotides agree with TRBD1. V was pared by 5 bases and J by 7 bases, with 4 bases of the junction left unmatched. CDR3 size: 13 residues. From germline, CDR1 is MNHEY and CDR2 SMNVEV (reference sequence). CDR3 nucleotide sequence: TGTGCCAGCAGTGGACAGGGGGCGCGTGAGCAGTACTTC. This codes for CASSGQGAREQYF.

The CDR3, as DNA: TGTGCCAGCAGCTTAATCTCCGGGGGGGAGACCCAGTACTTC. Encoded protein: CASSLISGGETQYF. V usage is TRBV7-9 and J usage is TRBJ2-5; TRBD2 aligns across 7 bases. Per germline, CDR1 SEHNR and CDR2 FQNEAQ (reference sequence). Trimming cost V 2 bases and J 5 bases; bases outside gene matches: 5. The CDR3 spans 14 residues.

The gene calls are TRBV6-5 and TRBJ1-2, with D perhaps TRBD1 (6 bases). The germline gives CDR1 MNHEY, CDR2 SVGAGI. The ends were cut back, 0 bases at V and 4 bases at J, with 12 bases in the middle. This CDR3 comprises 15 residues. CDR3 DNA sequence: TGTGCCAGCAGTTACTCCGGTGGGGGCGGCTATGGCTACACCTTC. This gives the protein CASSYSGGGGYGYTF.

The V call is TRBV18, the J call TRBJ2-2; D ambiguous. Per germline, CDR1 KGHSH and CDR2 LQKENI. V dropped 3 bases and J dropped 0 bases, with 17 bases sitting between them. This CDR3 has 18 residues. Here the CDR3 reads CASSPLVGYLSNTGELFF. CDR3 coding DNA: TGTGCCAGCTCACCGCTCGTGGGCTACCTTTCGAACACCGGGGAGCTGTTTTTT.

This chain connects TRBV6-6 to TRBJ1-5; 9 bases fit TRBD1. The trim removed 2 bases at V and 2 bases at J, leaving 1 base unmatched. Germline V lookup: CDR1 MNHNY, CDR2 SVGAGI (reference sequence). This CDR3 comprises 15 residues. This CDR3 reads CASSYRTGGNQPQHF. CDR3 nucleotides: TGTGCCAGCAGTTACCGGACAGGGGGCAATCAGCCCCAGCATTTT.

The V and J genes are TRBV28 and TRBJ1-1; D ambiguous. This CDR3 contains 11 residues. Looked up from germline, CDR1 is MDHEN and CDR2 is SYDVKM. V lost 4 bases, J lost 5 bases, and 5 bases lay in between. As DNA, the CDR3 is TGTGCCAGCAGTTGGAGTACTGAAGCTTTCTTT. Translating it yields CASSWSTEAFF.

The V call is TRBV18, the J call TRBJ1-5; 12 bases agree with TRBD1. The CDR3 sequence is 19 residues long. Trimming removed 1 base from V and 7 bases from J; junction bases left unmatched: 14. Germline assignment: CDR1 KGHSH and CDR2 LQKENI. This chain's CDR3 is CASSPLETRDRGLGQPQHF. The CDR3 DNA reads as TGTGCCAGCTCACCACTGGAGACGAGGGACAGGGGGCTTGGACAGCCCCAGCATTTT.

This chain connects TRBV5-1 to TRBJ2-5, with D tentatively TRBD2 (6 bases). The CDR3 sequence is 16 residues long. The germline gives CDR1 SGHRS, CDR2 YFSETQ. The ends were cut back, 4 bases at V and 5 bases at J, with 21 bases in the middle. The CDR3 region is CASSRRELALRETQYF. In DNA, the CDR3 is TGCGCCAGCAGCCGCCGTGAACTAGCCCTTCGGGAGACCCAGTACTTC.

The V gene is TRBV13, the J gene TRBJ1-2, with TRBD1 identical over 10 bases. The germline gives CDR1 PRHDT, CDR2 FYEKMQ (reference sequence). The CDR3 has 15 residues. V shed 5 bases, J shed 7 bases, and the junction held 10 bases outside the gene matches. The CDR3 reads CASSQRQGAIPGYTF. The DNA of the CDR3 is TGTGCCAGCAGCCAGCGACAGGGGGCAATTCCTGGCTACACCTTC.

The V and J genes are TRBV7-6 and TRBJ2-1; D not certain. CDR3 length equals 13 residues. Germline V gene sequence: CDR1 SGHVS, CDR2 FNYEAQ. Deletions cut 0 bases from V and 12 bases from J, with 12 bases between. CDR3 sequence: CASSLAESRVQFF. The CDR3 nucleotides read TGTGCCAGCAGCTTAGCCGAGTCTAGGGTGCAGTTCTTC.

V is TRBV6-4 and J is TRBJ1-5; 10 nucleotides line up with TRBD1. The CDR3 extends over 17 amino acids. Germline-derived CDR1 and CDR2 are MRHNA and SNTAGT. The trim removed 2 bases at V and 7 bases at J, leaving 11 bases unmatched. The CDR3 reads CASSDSDRGLLGQPQHF. CDR3 DNA sequence: TGTGCCAGCAGTGACAGTGACAGGGGGCTTTTAGGGCAGCCCCAGCATTTT.